This record covers a single TCR beta chain. TCRdb reprocessed the 5' RACE reads and stores each CDR3 protein as one record, lacking DNA. The table for this sample gives 150,000 to 180,000 distinct CDR3 sequences. The entry originates in a study of T cells expressing NK-cell markers. Study information: The study drew TCR beta repertoires from sorted CD3+CD56+NKG2C+, CD3+CD56+NKG2C- and CD3+CD56-NKG2C+ T cells. HCMV serostatus: most of the eight sequenced donors positive, one negative.

The CDR3 covers 15 residues. Germline V gene sequence: CDR1 MGHRA, CDR2 YSYEKL. The sample consisted of blood T cells: a sorted CD56 or NKG2C T cell subset, CD4+ or CD8+ T cells, or bulk PBMC T cells (not recorded which). The chain uses TRBV4-1 and TRBJ2-7; TCRdb gives TRBD2 as the D gene, but with no DNA this cannot be confirmed. The receptor's source is a woman aged 50 to 65 in good health. CDR3 sequence reads: CASSHRTGRTYEQYF.